These 6 T cell receptor beta chains originate from one sample sequenced in a study of control samples from healthy donors and cancer patients. The protocol was immunoSEQ multiplex PCR, while the TCRdb copy is restricted to in-frame clones and leaves out a portion. The sample records some 120,000 clones, just over 90% being singletons. Material: blood. The receptors come from a woman under 30 in good health.

This chain joins TRBV7-2 and TRBJ2-3, with D unclear. Deletions cut 5 bases from V and 3 bases from J, with 6 bases between. This CDR3 is built from 12 residues. Germline CDR1 reads SGHTA; CDR2 reads FQGNSA. CDR3 in amino acids: CASSQATDTQYF. In DNA form, the CDR3 reads TGTGCCAGCAGCCAGGCGACAGATACGCAGTATTTT.

The V gene is TRBV4-3, the J gene TRBJ2-3; D tentatively reads TRBD1 or TRBD2 (5 bases each). Trimming cost V 3 bases and J 4 bases, with 14 bases left between them. This CDR3 has 15 residues. Germline loops: CDR1 LGHNA, CDR2 YSLEER. The CDR3 region is CASSQGVEGSDTQYF. Written as DNA, the CDR3 is TGCGCCAGCAGCCAGGGCGTCGAGGGGTCAGATACGCAGTATTTT.

The chain employs TRBV6-5 and TRBJ2-7; the match to TRBD1 covers 7 bases. Germline CDR1 MNHEY, CDR2 SVGAGI. The ends lost 4 bases at V and 4 bases at J; junction bases unmatched: 4. CDR3 size: 13 residues. CDR3 in amino acids: CASSSNRGYEQYF. The CDR3 DNA reads as TGTGCCAGCAGTTCCAACAGGGGATACGAGCAGTACTTC.

The chain uses TRBV10-2 and TRBJ1-1; D might be TRBD1 (5 bases). Germline assignment: CDR1 WSHSY and CDR2 SAAADI. This CDR3 has 14 residues. V lost 2 bases and J lost 3, with 10 bases in between. DNA for the CDR3: TGCGCCAGCAGTGAGAGGGTAGGGGACACTGAAGCTTTCTTT. Its translation: CASSERVGDTEAFF.

The chain links TRBV12-5 to TRBJ2-2, with 7 nucleotides matching TRBD1. CDR1 and CDR2 from the germline V gene are LGHNT and FRNRAP. The CDR3 extends over 14 amino acids. After removal of 8 bases from V and 0 bases from J, the junction contained 3 bases not matched to a gene. CDR3 in amino acids: CASSQGANTGELFF. The DNA for the CDR3 is TGTGCTAGTAGCCAGGGGGCGAACACCGGGGAGCTGTTTTTT.

This chain uses TRBV7-6 with TRBJ2-3; D not resolved. This CDR3 spans 15 amino acids. V lost 1 base, J lost 0 bases, and 8 bases lay in between. Germline CDR1 and CDR2: SGHVS and FNYEAQ. The CDR3 spells CASSLVSASTDTQYF. The CDR3 DNA is TGTGCCAGCAGCTTAGTAAGCGCTAGCACAGATACGCAGTATTTT.